Presented here are 18 T cell receptor beta chains from one specimen sequenced in a study of blood T cell repertoires in COVID-19. Using immunoSEQ multiplex PCR, the repertoire was profiled, and TCRdb retains in-frame clones only, with some absent. The sample consists of a few hundred thousand clones, about 83% of them appearing once. The sequenced sample consisted of peripheral blood. Receptors originate from a woman aged 45-60 years with acute or convalescent COVID-19.

This clone was seen just once. The chain is built from TRBV6-2 or TRBV6-3 and TRBJ2-5, with a possible D match to TRBD1 (5 bases). Germline V CDR1 and CDR2: MNHEY, SVGEGT. The CDR3 runs 15 residues. V was shortened by 2 bases and J by 7 bases, with 17 bases between the two germline ends. The CDR3 loop is CASSYQTAERGTQYF. The CDR3 DNA follows: TGTGCCAGCAGTTACCAGACAGCCGAAAGGGGGACCCAGTACTTC.

Concerning this clone itself: The germline gene is not matched at one end of the junction; a read error may be the cause. For the CDR3, the DNA is TGTGCTAGCAGTTTGGGGACTGCAGCCTACAATGAGCAGTTCTTC. It encodes CASSLGTAAYNEQFF. The chain joins TRBV7-7 to TRBJ2-1, with D tentatively TRBD2 (6 bases). This CDR3 is 15 amino acids long. Germline V gene lookup returns CDR1 SSHAT and CDR2 FNYEAQ (reference sequence).

The chain is built from TRBV9 and TRBJ1-5, with 9 bases that match TRBD1. The CDR3 runs to 16 residues. The trim removed 4 bases at V and 0 bases at J, leaving 5 bases unmatched. In germline, CDR1 is SGDLS, CDR2 YYNGEE. For the CDR3, the DNA is TGTGCCAGCAGCCCTGGGACAGGGCATAGCAATCAGCCCCAGCATTTT. Translation gives CASSPGTGHSNQPQHF.

This rearrangement joins TRBV4-2 to TRBJ1-3; maybe TRBD1 (5 bases). The CDR3 sequence is 16 residues long. Trimming removed 2 bases from V and 2 bases from J, with 13 bases in between. CDR1 is LGHNA, CDR2 YNFKEQ, per germline. The CDR3, as DNA: TGTGCCAGCAGCCAACCCGGGACTGCGGCTGGAAACACCATATATTTT. As protein: CASSQPGTAAGNTIYF.

This clone was seen at least ten times. The J gene is TRBJ2-4, the V gene TRBV6-2 or TRBV6-3, with TRBD1 identical over 10 bases. Germline CDR1 MNHEY, CDR2 SVGEGT. J lost 7 bases, V lost 2 bases, and 8 bases had no gene match. The CDR3 loop spans 16 amino acids. Here the CDR3 reads CASSYAGTGVWNIQYF. The CDR3, as DNA: TGTGCCAGCAGTTACGCCGGGACAGGGGTTTGGAACATTCAGTACTTC.

This clone has just a few counts. The V call is TRBV25-1, the J call TRBJ2-1; 7 bases line up with TRBD1. The V gene end was trimmed by 5 bases and the J gene end by 3 bases; junction bases not matched to a gene: 7. Germline V gene lookup returns CDR1 MGHDK and CDR2 SYGVNS. The CDR3 totals 15 residues. The CDR3 nucleotides read TGTGCCAGCAGTTTTTTGGACAGGAACTACAATGAGCAGTTCTTC. This codes for CASSFLDRNYNEQFF.

V and J are TRBV10-3 and TRBJ1-1, with 9 positions matching TRBD1. The CDR3 runs to 12 residues. The V gene end was trimmed by 11 bases and the J gene end by 7 bases; junction bases not matched to a gene: 8. Germline values: CDR1 ENHRY, CDR2 SYGVKD. CDR3: CAGRTGDSEAFF. Written as DNA, the CDR3 is TGTGCCGGACGGACAGGGGACAGTGAAGCTTTCTTT.

The V and J genes are TRBV27 and TRBJ1-1; D may be TRBD1 (6 bases). V shed 5 bases and J shed 2 bases, with 15 bases lying between them. The germline gives CDR1 MNHEY, CDR2 SMNVEV (reference sequence). The CDR3 loop spans 15 amino acids. The CDR3 region has the DNA TGTGCCAGCAGTCCGCCGGGACAAATCAACACTGAAGCTTTCTTT. Its translation: CASSPPGQINTEAFF.

The chain recombines TRBV2 with TRBJ2-2; no reliable D call. The germline CDR1 and CDR2 sequences are SNHLY and FYNNEI. The CDR3 extends over 17 amino acids. V was clipped by 6 bases and J by 4 bases, with 21 bases between them. This CDR3 is CASSQSLSALGTGELFF. CDR3 bases: TGTGCCAGCAGCCAGAGCCTCAGCGCCTTGGGCACCGGGGAGCTGTTTTTT.

The chain is built from TRBV6-6 and TRBJ1-6; the match to TRBD1 covers 8 bases. CDR1 is MNHNY, CDR2 SVGAGI, per germline (reference sequence). This CDR3 comprises 12 residues. Trimming removed 8 bases from V and 11 bases from J; junction bases left unmatched: 5. Here the CDR3 reads CASRDRPAPLHF. The CDR3 DNA reads TGTGCCAGCCGGGACAGGCCAGCACCCCTCCACTTT.

There are a few counts of this clone. The chain couples TRBV7-3 to TRBJ2-1, with D possibly being TRBD2 (6 bases). V was clipped by 5 bases and J by 8 bases, with 16 bases between them. Germline CDR1 and CDR2: SGHTA and FQGTGA. The CDR3 covers 14 residues. This chain's CDR3 is CASSRLGGLDEQFF. The CDR3 region has the DNA TGTGCCAGCAGCAGACTGGGGGGACTCGATGAGCAGTTCTTC.

This clone has only one observation. The rearrangement uses TRBV4-2 and TRBJ2-7; tentative D call: TRBD1 (5 bases). The ends were cut back, 0 bases at V and 2 bases at J, with 17 bases in the middle. Per germline, CDR1 LGHNA and CDR2 YNFKEQ. The CDR3 totals 17 residues. DNA of the CDR3: TGTGCCAGCAGCCAAGATTTCAGCAGGGCTTTTCCCTACGAGCAGTACTTC. As protein: CASSQDFSRAFPYEQYF.

The chain carries TRBV10-3 and TRBJ2-7; TRBD1 matches at 8 bases. Trimming cost V 3 bases and J 3 bases; bases outside gene matches: 1. The CDR3 spans 13 residues. Germline V gene lookup returns CDR1 ENHRY and CDR2 SYGVKD. CDR3 sequence (DNA): TGTGCCATCAGTGACAGGGGGCGCTACGAGCAGTACTTC. Encoded protein: CAISDRGRYEQYF.

The chain joins TRBV27 to TRBJ2-2; TRBD2 might be the D (6 bases). V lost 3 bases, J lost 6 bases, and 14 bases lay in between. The CDR3 loop spans 15 amino acids. Germline CDR1 and CDR2: MNHEY and SMNVEV (reference sequence). CDR3: CASSLTQSGAGELFF. The CDR3 DNA follows: TGTGCCAGCAGTTTGACCCAATCGGGGGCCGGGGAGCTGTTTTTT.

The gene calls are TRBV28 and TRBJ2-4, with D possibly being TRBD1 (5 bases). Germline values: CDR1 MDHEN, CDR2 SYDVKM. The CDR3 has 14 amino acids. Trimming removed 3 bases at V and 9 bases at J, with 15 bases between. CDR3 sequence (DNA): TGTGCCAGCAGTTTTGCGAGGACAATTAGCATTCAGTACTTC. Protein: CASSFARTISIQYF. Variable domain in full (rest from reference TRBV28 and TRBJ2-4): DVKVTQSSRYLVKRTGEKVFLECVQDMDHENMFWYRQDPGLGLRLIYFSYDVKMKEKGDIPEGYSVSREKKERFSLILESASTNQTSMYLCASSFARTISIQYFGAGTRLSVL.

This sequence joins TRBV6-5 and TRBJ2-3; tentative D call: TRBD2 (6 bases). V lost 2 bases and J lost 1, with 13 bases in between. The CDR3 contains 16 residues. Germline lookup yields CDR1 MNHEY and CDR2 SVGAGI. The DNA of the CDR3 is TGTGCCAGCAGTTACCCCTTGTCGGGAGGCACAGATACGCAGTATTTT. Its protein is CASSYPLSGGTDTQYF.

The chain is built from TRBV28 and TRBJ1-1; D not certain. In germline, CDR1 is MDHEN, CDR2 SYDVKM. The CDR3 sequence is 15 residues long. The V end lost 2 bases, the J end lost 0 bases, and 10 bases lay between the germline ends. The DNA of the CDR3 is TGTGCCAGCAGTTTAGGTGTGGGCTTGAACACTGAAGCTTTCTTT. Encoded protein: CASSLGVGLNTEAFF.

This clone was counted between two and nine times. The genes are TRBV5-1 and TRBJ2-5; D perhaps matches TRBD1 (6 bases). There are 14 residues in the CDR3. The V end lost 4 bases, the J end lost 2 bases, and 12 bases lay between the germline ends. Germline CDR1 reads SGHRS; CDR2 reads YFSETQ. This chain's CDR3 is CASSPGQQQETQYF. CDR3 DNA sequence: TGCGCCAGCAGCCCCGGACAGCAGCAAGAGACCCAGTACTTC.